These T cell receptor beta chains were read from a single sample in a study of T cell responses to AZD1222 COVID-19 vaccine. Measured with immunoSEQ multiplex PCR; TCRdb has only the in-frame clones, and not every one. The data hold tens of thousands of clones, with 86% observed a single time. Material: peripheral blood, obtained on day 0 of AZD1222 vaccination. These receptors were obtained from an adult in good health. CDR3s include the opening cysteine and the closing phenylalanine or tryptophan. D genes are given only for firm matches. Size is omitted from some rows. Given values are once, few, many or a class for expanded clones.

TRBJ1-5,TRBV18,NA,NA,CASSPGFSNQPQHF,TGTGCCAGCTCACCCGGGTTTAGCAATCAGCCCCAGCATTTT
TRBJ2-1,TRBV5-1,NA,TRBD2,CASSPLAGVNEQFF,TGCGCCAGCAGTCCACTAGCGGGAGTAAATGAGCAGTTCTTC
TRBJ1-1,TRBV7-9,few,NA,CASSLLGHEAFF,TGTGCCAGCAGCTTACTTGGCCATGAAGCTTTCTTT
TRBJ2-1,TRBV5-4,NA,NA,CASSLSANEQFF,TGTGCCAGCAGCCTGAGCGCGAATGAGCAGTTCTTC
TRBJ2-7,TRBV6-5,NA,TRBD1,CASNPGTGAYEQYF,TGTGCCAGCAACCCCGGGACAGGGGCCTACGAGCAGTACTTC
TRBJ1-5,TRBV7-9,NA,TRBD1,CASSARTGHQPQHF,TGTGCCAGCAGCGCCAGGACAGGGCACCAGCCCCAGCATTTT
TRBJ2-5,TRBV10-2,NA,NA,CASSESSREGTQYF,TGCGCCAGCAGTGAGTCGTCCAGGGAAGGGACCCAGTACTTC
TRBJ1-4,TRBV4-2,NA,NA,CASRRALSTNEKLFF,TGTGCCAGCAGACGTGCCCTATCAACTAATGAAAAACTGTTTTTT
TRBJ1-1,TRBV20-1,NA,NA,CSASGLEGMNTEAFF,TGCAGTGCTAGTGGATTGGAGGGAATGAACACTGAAGCTTTCTTT
TRBJ2-2,TRBV19,NA,NA,CASSISGRGPTGELFF,TGTGCCAGTAGTATTTCCGGGAGAGGGCCAACCGGGGAGCTGTTTTTT
TRBJ1-2,TRBV6-5,NA,NA,CASSYSGVYGYTF,TGTGCCAGCAGTTACTCAGGGGTCTATGGCTACACCTTC
TRBJ2-5,TRBV7-9,NA,NA,CASSLVGAGETQYF,TGTGCCAGCAGCTTAGTTGGGGCAGGAGAGACCCAGTACTTC
TRBJ1-2,TRBV28,NA,NA,CASSSPSGTINGYTF,TGTGCCAGCAGTTCCCCCTCCGGGACAATCAATGGCTACACCTTC
TRBJ2-3,TRBV24-1,NA,TRBD2,CATSDLRGGGTDTQYF,TGTGCCACCAGTGATTTGAGAGGCGGGGGGACAGATACGCAGTATTTT
TRBJ2-7,TRBV29-1,few,TRBD1,CSVVRDSSYEQYF,TGCAGCGTTGTAAGGGACAGTTCCTACGAGCAGTACTTC
TRBJ2-5,TRBV5-6,NA,NA,CASSFRETQYF,TGTGCCAGCAGCTTTCGAGAGACCCAGTACTTC
TRBJ2-1,TRBV10-3,NA,TRBD2,CAISDQSGSSYNEQFF,TGTGCCATCAGTGACCAGAGCGGGAGCTCCTACAATGAGCAGTTCTTC
TRBJ2-5,TRBV5-1,NA,NA,CASSSEGRPWETQYF,TGCGCCAGCAGCTCGGAGGGCCGTCCCTGGGAGACCCAGTACTTC
TRBJ2-1,TRBV2,NA,TRBD2,CASRSGEFGLAGTVFF,TGTGCCAGCAGGAGCGGGGAGTTCGGACTAGCGGGGACGGTGTTCTTC
TRBJ2-5,TRBV7-7,NA,NA,CASSFSGQQQETQYF,TGTGCTAGCAGCTTTTCGGGGCAACAACAAGAGACCCAGTACTTC
TRBJ2-5,TRBV9,NA,TRBD2,CASSPGLAGETQYF,TGTGCCAGCAGCCCGGGACTAGCTGGGGAGACCCAGTACTTC
TRBJ1-5,TRBV27,NA,TRBD1,CASSLVRGGNQPQHF,TGTGCCAGCAGCCTCGTCAGGGGGGGCAATCAGCCCCAGCATTTT
TRBJ1-1,TRBV5-4,NA,TRBD1,CASGIRTGFVQNTEAFF,TGTGCCAGCGGAATTCGGACAGGCTTTGTTCAGAACACTGAAGCTTTCTTT
TRBJ1-5,TRBV3-1/TRBV3-2,NA,NA,CASSQGTNRQPQHF,TGTGCCAGCAGCCAAGGAACGAATCGGCAGCCCCAGCATTTT
TRBJ1-5,TRBV19,NA,NA,CASSTGNQPQHF,TGTGCCAGTAGTACAGGCAATCAGCCCCAGCATTTT
TRBJ2-1,TRBV9,NA,TRBD2,CASSGRTSGRDNEQFF,TGTGCCAGCAGCGGAAGGACTAGCGGGAGGGACAATGAGCAGTTCTTC
TRBJ1-6,TRBV5-1,NA,NA,CASSGTGRVTNSPLHF,TGCGCCAGCAGCGGTACAGGGAGAGTTACCAATTCACCCCTCCACTTT
TRBJ2-1,TRBV27,NA,NA,CASRGLGSVYNEQFF,TGTGCCAGCAGAGGACTGGGGTCGGTCTACAATGAGCAGTTCTTC
TRBJ1-2,TRBV6-6,once,NA,CASSIGYGNYGYTF,TGTGCCAGCAGCATAGGTTACGGTAACTATGGCTACACCTTC
TRBJ1-2,TRBV19,few,NA,CASSIDLYGYTF,TGTGCCAGTAGTATAGATCTCTATGGCTACACCTTC
TRBJ2-1,TRBV30,NA,TRBD2,CAWSKRGASNEQFF,TGTGCCTGGAGTAAGCGGGGCGCGTCCAATGAGCAGTTCTTC
TRBJ2-1,TRBV19,NA,NA,CASSMGRDYNEQFF,TGTGCCAGTAGTATGGGGCGGGACTACAATGAGCAGTTCTTC
TRBJ2-5,TRBV29-1,NA,NA,CSVERGDKETQYF,TGCAGCGTTGAAAGGGGAGATAAAGAGACCCAGTACTTC
TRBJ1-5,TRBV5-1,NA,TRBD1,CASSLEGQGNQPQHF,TGCGCCAGCAGCTTGGAAGGACAGGGCAATCAGCCCCAGCATTTT
TRBJ2-5,TRBV2,NA,NA,CASCFRSQETQYF,TGTGCCAGCTGTTTCCGCTCCCAAGAGACCCAGTACTTC
TRBJ1-5,TRBV3-1/TRBV3-2,NA,TRBD1,CASSQGNRGLDQPQHF,TGTGCCAGCAGCCAGGGGAACAGGGGATTAGATCAGCCCCAGCATTTT
TRBJ2-6,TRBV28,NA,TRBD1,CASSRDRVSGANVLTF,TGTGCCAGCAGTCGGGACAGGGTTTCCGGGGCCAACGTCCTGACTTTC